This T cell receptor (beta chain) appears in the sequencing data of a study of blood T cell repertoires in COVID-19. Germline V lookup: CDR1 SEHNR, CDR2 FQNEAQ (reference sequence). CDR3 length equals 17 residues. V dropped 5 bases and J dropped 0 bases, with 19 bases sitting between them. In the authors' workflow: Using reference gene primer amplification, nucleated cell counts were estimated. This table comes from immunoSEQ multiplex PCR, and its TCRdb copy is limited to in-frame clones, with some not included. V, J and clone size are those of that table, while D and trimming were read from the DNA. The table shows some 450,000 clones, with around 88% occurring only once.

The clonotype comes from a woman between 45 and 60 years old with COVID-19, enrolled during active disease. The J gene is TRBJ1-2, the V gene TRBV7-9; maybe TRBD1 (5 bases). The sequenced sample was peripheral blood. CDR3 nucleotide sequence: TGTGCCAGCAGCCCCCCCCCAGGGTACGGCGCTAACTATGGCTACACCTTC. Encoded protein: CASSPPPGYGANYGYTF.